These 4 T cell receptor beta chains came from one sample sequenced in a study of identical twins. MiXCR, applied by TCRdb to the 5' RACE reads, yields one record per CDR3 protein. This table has approximately 490,000 distinct CDR3 sequences, about a fifth appearing once. These same records also appear under a second study, on yellow fever vaccine responses in identical twins.

The specimen sequenced was CD4+ T cells sorted from blood. All receptors derive from a woman aged 18-30 years in good health.

This chain connects TRBV6-1 to TRBJ1-6, with D uncertain. The CDR3 runs 13 residues. With 3 bases removed from V and 7 bases from J, the gap between germline ends came to 7 bases. Germline-derived CDR1 and CDR2 are MNHNS and SASEGT. The CDR3 region has the DNA TGTGCCAGCAGTGAGACCTTAAATTCACCCCTCCACTTT. The encoded protein is CASSETLNSPLHF.

The chain couples TRBV19 to TRBJ2-2; D gene unclear. The CDR3 has 15 amino acids. The germline V gene has CDR1 LNHDA and CDR2 SQIVND (reference sequence). V was cut by 2 bases and J by 2 bases, with 9 bases left in between. Here the CDR3 reads CASSIRDPNTGELFF. Here the CDR3 DNA reads TGTGCCAGTAGTATAAGAGACCCTAACACCGGGGAGCTGTTTTTT.

In this sample, this clonotype turned up a few times. The gene calls are TRBV12-3 or TRBV12-4 and TRBJ1-2; D call uncertain. V dropped 3 bases and J dropped 5 bases, with 10 bases sitting between them. The CDR3 runs to 13 residues. CDR3 sequence (DNA): TGTGCCAGCAGTTTCAAGGGAAAGTATGGCTACACCTTC. It encodes CASSFKGKYGYTF.

This chain connects TRBV19 to TRBJ2-1, with TRBD2 matching over 8 bases. V dropped 7 bases and J dropped 8; count of bases not matched to a gene: 16. Germline CDR1 is LNHDA and CDR2 is SQIVND (reference sequence). CDR3 length: 16 residues. DNA of the CDR3: TGTGCCAGTAAGGGGACTAGAGGGGGGAGGGTCGATGAGCAGTTCTTC. It is translated as CASKGTRGGRVDEQFF.